These T cell receptor beta chains were read from a single sample in a study of cytomegalovirus exposure and HLA in healthy donors. Profiling relied on immunoSEQ multiplex PCR, and the TCRdb table lists in-frame clones only, not all of them. The sample holds some 140,000 clones, nearly 90% seen once. The sequencing sample was made of PBMCs. Receptor source: a woman younger than 35 in good health and CMV-seropositive. CDR3s include the opening cysteine and the closing phenylalanine or tryptophan. D genes are given only for firm matches. Only some rows state a clone size, as once, few, many or a class for expanded clones.

TGTGCCAGCAGCGTAGTGTCGGCGGGGGGAAGGGATACGCAGTATTTT	CASSVVSAGGRDTQYF	.	TRBD2	TRBV9	TRBJ2-3
TGTGCCAGCAGTTTCGGGACTAGCGGGGGCAATGAGCAGTTCTTC	CASSFGTSGGNEQFF	.	TRBD2	TRBV28	TRBJ2-1
TGTGCCAGCAGCTTAAACCCCGCAGATAACTATGGCTACACCTTC	CASSLNPADNYGYTF	.	.	TRBV7-6	TRBJ1-2
TGTGCCAGCAGTCGCAGACAGGGCACCTCCTACGAGCAGTACTTC	CASSRRQGTSYEQYF	.	TRBD1	TRBV25-1	TRBJ2-7
TGTGCCAGCAGTTCCCGGACTAGCGGGGGAGCAGATACGCAGTATTTT	CASSSRTSGGADTQYF	few	TRBD2	TRBV2	TRBJ2-3
TGTGCCACCAGCAGAGATTCGGACGGGGTGCAGCCCCAGCATTTT	CATSRDSDGVQPQHF	.	.	TRBV15	TRBJ1-5
TGTGCCAGCACTTCGGGAGCCACGACGTTTGGCTATGGCTACACCTTC	CASTSGATTFGYGYTF	.	.	TRBV28	TRBJ1-2
TGTGCCAGCAGACCTACGGGGGTGAGGACTGAAGCTTTCTTT	CASRPTGVRTEAFF	.	.	TRBV27	TRBJ1-1
TGTGCCTGGAGTAAAGGGACAGGGGGGAATCAGCCCCAGCATTTT	CAWSKGTGGNQPQHF	.	TRBD1	TRBV30	TRBJ1-5
TGCGCCAGCAGCCAAGAGTGGACAGGGAACTCCTATAATTCACCCCTCCACTTT	CASSQEWTGNSYNSPLHF	.	TRBD1	TRBV4-3	TRBJ1-6
TGTGCCAGCAGTTCCATGGGCGGGGGGCCCCATAGCTCTGGGGCCAACGTCCTGACTTTC	CASSSMGGGPHSSGANVLTF	.	TRBD2	TRBV28	TRBJ2-6
TGTGCCAGCTCCATCACAGAGGGTCCCTCTTCCTACGAGCAGTACTTC	CASSITEGPSSYEQYF	.	.	TRBV18	TRBJ2-7
TGTGCCAGCAGCCTAGCGGCCGCATACACAGATACGCAGTATTTT	CASSLAAAYTDTQYF	.	TRBD2	TRBV7-8	TRBJ2-3
TGTGCCAGCAGTTACGGCAGGGAAGGAGAAGAGACCCAGTACTTC	CASSYGREGEETQYF	once	.	TRBV6-5	TRBJ2-5
TGTGCCAGCAGTGCGGGGTACGGCGAGCAGTACTTC	CASSAGYGEQYF	.	.	TRBV2	TRBJ2-7
TGTGCCAGCAGCTTAAGGACAGGGGGTGAAAAACTGTTTTTT	CASSLRTGGEKLFF	.	TRBD1	TRBV13	TRBJ1-4
TGTGCCACCAGCAGAGAACTAGCGGGGTTGGACGGGGAGCTGTTTTTT	CATSRELAGLDGELFF	.	TRBD2	TRBV15	TRBJ2-2
TGTGCCAGCAGCTTAGCGTCCCTCCAAGAGACCCAGTACTTC	CASSLASLQETQYF	.	.	TRBV7-9	TRBJ2-5